A selection of T cell receptor beta chains follows, all from one sample in a study of control samples from healthy donors and cancer patients. Sequencing was performed with immunoSEQ multiplex PCR; in TCRdb, only in-frame clones are kept and a portion is missing. The table includes 90,000 to 130,000 clones, roughly 88% detected once. The sample taken for sequencing was PBMCs. The source of these receptors is a woman in her sixties or seventies with lung cancer. The CDR3 runs from the conserved cysteine through the conserved F or W. The D gene is left open where the match is weak. Expanded clones get a size class; other rows say once, few or many, or leave the size out.

d_call: -
clone_size: -
v_call: TRBV21-1
j_call: TRBJ1-2
cdr3_aa: CASSKGWGTIYGYTF
cdr3_nt: TGTGCCAGCAGCAAAGGATGGGGGACCATCTATGGCTACACCTTC

d_call: -
clone_size: -
v_call: TRBV19
j_call: TRBJ1-1
cdr3_aa: CASSPWTDMNTEAFF
cdr3_nt: TGTGCCAGTAGTCCCTGGACAGACATGAACACTGAAGCTTTCTTT

d_call: TRBD1
clone_size: -
v_call: TRBV5-1
j_call: TRBJ2-3
cdr3_aa: CASSLGGTGGEDTQYF
cdr3_nt: TGCGCCAGCAGCTTGGGAGGGACAGGTGGTGAGGATACGCAGTATTTT

d_call: TRBD2
clone_size: -
v_call: TRBV5-4
j_call: TRBJ2-5
cdr3_aa: CASSPLGTSGSETQYF
cdr3_nt: TGTGCCAGCAGCCCCCTCGGGACTAGCGGGAGTGAGACCCAGTACTTC

d_call: TRBD1
clone_size: -
v_call: TRBV6-6
j_call: TRBJ1-2
cdr3_aa: CASRSNGQGDGGYTF
cdr3_nt: TGTGCCAGCAGGAGTAACGGACAGGGGGATGGAGGCTACACCTTC

d_call: -
clone_size: -
v_call: TRBV7-8
j_call: TRBJ2-1
cdr3_aa: CASRERSSSYNEQFF
cdr3_nt: TGTGCCAGCAGGGAGCGGTCCAGCTCCTACAATGAGCAGTTCTTC

d_call: -
clone_size: -
v_call: TRBV6-5
j_call: TRBJ1-1
cdr3_aa: CASSYSRGYEAFF
cdr3_nt: TGTGCCAGCAGTTACTCAAGGGGTTATGAAGCTTTCTTT

d_call: -
clone_size: -
v_call: TRBV9
j_call: TRBJ1-2
cdr3_aa: CASSVGGDDAPNYGYTF
cdr3_nt: TGTGCCAGCAGCGTAGGGGGGGACGACGCCCCCAACTATGGCTACACCTTC

d_call: TRBD1
clone_size: -
v_call: TRBV12-3/TRBV12-4
j_call: TRBJ1-5
cdr3_aa: CASRTGGGQPQHF
cdr3_nt: TGTGCCAGCAGAACAGGGGGAGGACAGCCCCAGCATTTT

d_call: -
clone_size: -
v_call: TRBV7-2
j_call: TRBJ2-7
cdr3_aa: CASSLAQSAEQYF
cdr3_nt: TGTGCCAGCAGCTTAGCGCAGAGCGCCGAGCAGTACTTC

d_call: TRBD1
clone_size: once
v_call: TRBV11-3
j_call: TRBJ2-7
cdr3_aa: CASSPNRGAGEQYF
cdr3_nt: TGTGCCAGCAGCCCTAACAGGGGAGCTGGGGAGCAGTACTTC

d_call: TRBD2
clone_size: -
v_call: TRBV7-9
j_call: TRBJ2-1
cdr3_aa: CASSLVGRLAQSSYNEQFF
cdr3_nt: TGTGCCAGCAGCTTAGTGGGGCGACTAGCGCAGAGCTCCTACAATGAGCAGTTCTTC

d_call: TRBD2
clone_size: -
v_call: TRBV5-1
j_call: TRBJ2-1
cdr3_aa: CASKGLAGESRYNEQFF
cdr3_nt: TGCGCCAGCAAAGGACTAGCGGGAGAGAGCAGGTACAATGAGCAGTTCTTC

d_call: -
clone_size: -
v_call: TRBV19
j_call: TRBJ1-1
cdr3_aa: CASSSPPGRTGTEAFF
cdr3_nt: TGTGCCAGTAGTTCTCCCCCCGGGCGAACTGGGACTGAAGCTTTCTTT

d_call: -
clone_size: once
v_call: TRBV7-9
j_call: TRBJ2-7
cdr3_aa: CASSLDLYIGEQYF
cdr3_nt: TGTGCCAGCAGCTTAGACCTATATATCGGCGAGCAGTACTTC

d_call: -
clone_size: -
v_call: TRBV20-1
j_call: TRBJ1-1
cdr3_aa: CSAPGGTEAFF
cdr3_nt: TGCAGTGCCCCCGGGGGAACTGAAGCTTTCTTT

d_call: -
clone_size: -
v_call: TRBV15
j_call: TRBJ2-3
cdr3_aa: CATSRYGAVLNVQYF
cdr3_nt: TGTGCCACCAGCAGGTACGGGGCGGTTCTCAATGTGCAGTATTTT

d_call: -
clone_size: -
v_call: TRBV6-5
j_call: TRBJ1-2
cdr3_aa: CASMKGTYGYTF
cdr3_nt: TGTGCCAGCATGAAGGGGACCTATGGCTACACCTTC

d_call: -
clone_size: -
v_call: TRBV24-1
j_call: TRBJ2-5
cdr3_aa: CATSAAAGETQYF
cdr3_nt: TGTGCCACCAGTGCCGCGGCAGGGGAGACCCAGTACTTC

d_call: TRBD1
clone_size: -
v_call: TRBV7-8
j_call: TRBJ2-5
cdr3_aa: CASSLAGQGVSETQYF
cdr3_nt: TGTGCCAGCAGCTTAGCGGGACAGGGGGTATCAGAGACCCAGTACTTC

d_call: TRBD1
clone_size: -
v_call: TRBV19
j_call: TRBJ2-1
cdr3_aa: CASLLKGGPSSYNEQFF
cdr3_nt: TGTGCCAGCCTTTTAAAAGGGGGCCCTAGCTCCTACAATGAGCAGTTCTTC

d_call: TRBD1
clone_size: -
v_call: TRBV27
j_call: TRBJ1-2
cdr3_aa: CASSSLRTGDGYTF
cdr3_nt: TGTGCCAGCAGTTCCCTCCGGACAGGGGACGGCTACACCTTC

d_call: -
clone_size: -
v_call: TRBV18
j_call: TRBJ1-5
cdr3_aa: CASSPAGRINQPQHF
cdr3_nt: TGTGCCAGCTCACCGGCGGGACGGATCAATCAGCCCCAGCATTTT

d_call: TRBD1
clone_size: once
v_call: TRBV19
j_call: TRBJ1-2
cdr3_aa: CASSMGGQSYYGYTF
cdr3_nt: TGTGCCAGTAGTATGGGGGGACAGTCATACTATGGCTACACCTTC

d_call: -
clone_size: -
v_call: TRBV3-1/TRBV3-2
j_call: TRBJ2-5
cdr3_aa: CASSAGTQETQYF
cdr3_nt: TGTGCCAGCAGCGCGGGGACTCAAGAGACCCAGTACTTC

d_call: TRBD1
clone_size: -
v_call: TRBV5-1
j_call: TRBJ1-6
cdr3_aa: CASSSRSARDSSSYNSPLHF
cdr3_nt: TGCGCCAGCAGCTCCCGTTCCGCCCGGGACAGTAGCTCCTATAATTCACCCCTCCACTTT

d_call: -
clone_size: once
v_call: TRBV2
j_call: TRBJ1-3
cdr3_aa: CASSAAPSGNTIYF
cdr3_nt: TGTGCCAGCAGCGCTGCCCCCTCTGGAAACACCATATATTTT

d_call: TRBD1
clone_size: -
v_call: TRBV11-1
j_call: TRBJ1-1
cdr3_aa: CASSLATGVDTEAFF
cdr3_nt: TGTGCCAGCAGCTTAGCGACAGGGGTCGACACTGAAGCTTTCTTT

d_call: TRBD2
clone_size: -
v_call: TRBV4-3
j_call: TRBJ2-1
cdr3_aa: CASSQNPTSGGPYNEQFF
cdr3_nt: TGCGCCAGCAGCCAGAACCCGACTAGCGGGGGACCTTACAATGAGCAGTTCTTC

d_call: -
clone_size: -
v_call: TRBV19
j_call: TRBJ1-1
cdr3_aa: CASSFAVGEAFF
cdr3_nt: TGTGCCAGTAGTTTCGCGGTGGGTGAAGCTTTCTTT

d_call: TRBD1
clone_size: -
v_call: TRBV27
j_call: TRBJ2-5
cdr3_aa: CASRMGQVQETQYF
cdr3_nt: TGTGCCAGCAGGATGGGACAGGTACAAGAGACCCAGTACTTC

d_call: -
clone_size: -
v_call: TRBV21-1
j_call: TRBJ1-1
cdr3_aa: CASPEGEKNTEAFF
cdr3_nt: TGTGCCAGCCCAGAGGGGGAAAAGAACACTGAAGCTTTCTTT

d_call: -
clone_size: -
v_call: TRBV4-1
j_call: TRBJ1-1
cdr3_aa: CASSQDLYTEAFF
cdr3_nt: TGCGCCAGCAGCCAAGATCTCTACACTGAAGCTTTCTTT

d_call: -
clone_size: -
v_call: TRBV5-1
j_call: TRBJ1-3
cdr3_aa: CASSPQGNSGNTIYF
cdr3_nt: TGCGCCAGCAGCCCCCAGGGTAATTCGGGAAACACCATATATTTT

d_call: -
clone_size: -
v_call: TRBV4-3
j_call: TRBJ1-5
cdr3_aa: CASSQDHLGNQPQHF
cdr3_nt: TGCGCCAGCAGCCAAGATCATCTGGGAAATCAGCCCCAGCATTTT

d_call: TRBD2
clone_size: -
v_call: TRBV7-2
j_call: TRBJ2-3
cdr3_aa: CASSPGLDPDTQYF
cdr3_nt: TGTGCCAGCAGCCCGGGACTAGACCCAGATACGCAGTATTTT

d_call: -
clone_size: once
v_call: TRBV21-1
j_call: TRBJ2-3
cdr3_aa: CASSKEGGRPGLAGGWETDTQYF
cdr3_nt: TGTGCCAGCAGCAAAGAAGGAGGTCGGCCGGGACTAGCGGGAGGGTGGGAGACAGATACGCAGTATTTT

d_call: -
clone_size: few
v_call: TRBV2
j_call: TRBJ1-1
cdr3_aa: CASTDGAGAGTEAFF
cdr3_nt: TGTGCCAGCACCGACGGGGCAGGAGCGGGCACTGAAGCTTTCTTT

d_call: -
clone_size: -
v_call: TRBV11-1
j_call: TRBJ1-1
cdr3_aa: CASSRDRNTEAFF
cdr3_nt: TGTGCCAGCAGCCGCGACAGGAACACTGAAGCTTTCTTT

d_call: -
clone_size: -
v_call: TRBV6-5
j_call: TRBJ1-3
cdr3_aa: CASSYDRSSGNTIYF
cdr3_nt: TGTGCCAGCAGTTACGACCGGAGCTCTGGAAACACCATATATTTT

d_call: -
clone_size: -
v_call: TRBV13
j_call: TRBJ2-7
cdr3_aa: CASSSTGTTLYEQYF
cdr3_nt: TGTGCCAGCAGCTCCACCGGGACAACACTTTACGAGCAGTACTTC

d_call: -
clone_size: -
v_call: TRBV7-2
j_call: TRBJ2-1
cdr3_aa: CASSLWDEQFF
cdr3_nt: TGTGCCAGCAGCTTATGGGATGAGCAGTTCTTC

d_call: -
clone_size: -
v_call: TRBV30
j_call: TRBJ1-2
cdr3_aa: CAWSVLASTIYGYTF
cdr3_nt: TGTGCCTGGAGTGTACTGGCCAGCACGATCTATGGCTACACCTTC

d_call: -
clone_size: -
v_call: TRBV23-1
j_call: TRBJ1-1
cdr3_aa: CASSRNPGAACMNTEAFF
cdr3_nt: TGCGCCAGCAGTCGAAATCCGGGGGCAGCGTGCATGAACACTGAAGCTTTCTTT

d_call: -
clone_size: -
v_call: TRBV6-4
j_call: TRBJ1-5
cdr3_aa: CASSDEGQSNNQPQHF
cdr3_nt: TGTGCCAGCAGTGATGAAGGACAGTCTAACAATCAGCCCCAGCATTTT

d_call: -
clone_size: -
v_call: TRBV2
j_call: TRBJ2-2
cdr3_aa: CASRFEGELFF
cdr3_nt: TGTGCCAGCCGGTTTGAGGGGGAGCTGTTTTTT

d_call: -
clone_size: -
v_call: TRBV5-1
j_call: TRBJ1-2
cdr3_aa: CASRLATDNYGYTF
cdr3_nt: TGCGCCAGCAGATTGGCGACGGATAACTATGGCTACACCTTC

d_call: -
clone_size: -
v_call: TRBV12-3/TRBV12-4
j_call: TRBJ2-5
cdr3_aa: CASSSGGWETQYF
cdr3_nt: TGTGCCAGCAGTTCCGGAGGATGGGAGACCCAGTACTTC

d_call: TRBD1
clone_size: -
v_call: TRBV5-1
j_call: TRBJ1-4
cdr3_aa: CASSSGTGEEKLFF
cdr3_nt: TGCGCCAGCAGCTCCGGGACAGGGGAAGAAAAACTGTTTTTT

d_call: -
clone_size: many
v_call: TRBV7-9
j_call: TRBJ1-1
cdr3_aa: CASSPSRIGRTEAFF
cdr3_nt: TGTGCCAGCAGCCCCAGTCGGATAGGGCGAACTGAAGCTTTCTTT

d_call: -
clone_size: -
v_call: TRBV9
j_call: TRBJ2-5
cdr3_aa: CASSVSPKGLAQETQYF
cdr3_nt: TGTGCCAGCAGCGTGAGCCCTAAGGGACTTGCACAAGAGACCCAGTACTTC

d_call: -
clone_size: -
v_call: TRBV6-5
j_call: TRBJ1-2
cdr3_aa: CASSDTLRGHGYTF
cdr3_nt: TGTGCCAGCTCAGACACCCTTAGAGGTCATGGCTACACCTTC

d_call: -
clone_size: -
v_call: TRBV24-1
j_call: TRBJ2-7
cdr3_aa: CATSDGAYEQYF
cdr3_nt: TGTGCCACCTCTGACGGAGCCTACGAGCAGTACTTC

d_call: -
clone_size: once
v_call: TRBV7-2
j_call: TRBJ2-2
cdr3_aa: CASSLEPRVTGELFF
cdr3_nt: TGTGCCAGCAGCTTAGAGCCCAGGGTCACCGGGGAGCTGTTTTTT

d_call: -
clone_size: -
v_call: TRBV19
j_call: TRBJ1-5
cdr3_aa: CASSRATVFQPQHF
cdr3_nt: TGTGCCAGTAGTAGGGCGACAGTCTTCCAGCCCCAGCATTTT

d_call: TRBD2
clone_size: -
v_call: TRBV6-4
j_call: TRBJ2-1
cdr3_aa: CASSPLLAGRNEQFF
cdr3_nt: TGTGCCAGCAGCCCACTACTAGCGGGGAGAAATGAGCAGTTCTTC

d_call: -
clone_size: once
v_call: TRBV4-3
j_call: TRBJ1-6
cdr3_aa: CASSQDPSSPLHF
cdr3_nt: TGCGCCAGCAGCCAAGATCCCAGTTCACCCCTCCACTTT

d_call: -
clone_size: -
v_call: TRBV6-5
j_call: TRBJ1-2
cdr3_aa: CASSTLHPGDYGYTF
cdr3_nt: TGTGCCAGCAGTACCTTGCACCCGGGCGACTATGGCTACACCTTC

d_call: -
clone_size: -
v_call: TRBV12-5
j_call: TRBJ2-1
cdr3_aa: CASGLWEEVDNEQFF
cdr3_nt: TGTGCTAGTGGTTTGTGGGAGGAGGTTGACAATGAGCAGTTCTTC

d_call: -
clone_size: once
v_call: TRBV27
j_call: TRBJ1-2
cdr3_aa: CASSRLGIGAGYTF
cdr3_nt: TGTGCCAGCAGTAGACTCGGGATCGGGGCTGGCTACACCTTC